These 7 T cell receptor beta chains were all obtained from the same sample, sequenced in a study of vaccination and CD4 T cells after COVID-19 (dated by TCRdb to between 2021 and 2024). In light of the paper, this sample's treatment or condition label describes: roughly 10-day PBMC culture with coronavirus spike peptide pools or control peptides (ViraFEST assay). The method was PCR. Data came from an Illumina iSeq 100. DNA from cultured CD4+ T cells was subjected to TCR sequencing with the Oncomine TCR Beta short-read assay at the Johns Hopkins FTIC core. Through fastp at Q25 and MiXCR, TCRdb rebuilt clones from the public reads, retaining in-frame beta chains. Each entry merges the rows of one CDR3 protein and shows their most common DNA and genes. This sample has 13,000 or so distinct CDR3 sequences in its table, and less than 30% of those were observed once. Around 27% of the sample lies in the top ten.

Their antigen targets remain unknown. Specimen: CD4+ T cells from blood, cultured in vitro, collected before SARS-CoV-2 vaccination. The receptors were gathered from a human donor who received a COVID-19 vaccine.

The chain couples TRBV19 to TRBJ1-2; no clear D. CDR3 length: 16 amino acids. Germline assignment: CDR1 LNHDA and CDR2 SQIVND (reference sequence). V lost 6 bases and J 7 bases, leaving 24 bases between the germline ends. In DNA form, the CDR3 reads TGTGCCAGTAGCCAGGTAACGGTCCCCGAAAAACTTGGCTACACCTTC. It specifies CASSQVTVPEKLGYTF.

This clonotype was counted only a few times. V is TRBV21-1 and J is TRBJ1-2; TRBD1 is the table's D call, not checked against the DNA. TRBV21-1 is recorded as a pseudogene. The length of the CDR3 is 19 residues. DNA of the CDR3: TGTGCCAGCAGCAAAGGACCAGGGGACAGGGGAGCCCCTAACTATGGCTACACCTTC. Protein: CASSKGPGDRGAPNYGYTF.

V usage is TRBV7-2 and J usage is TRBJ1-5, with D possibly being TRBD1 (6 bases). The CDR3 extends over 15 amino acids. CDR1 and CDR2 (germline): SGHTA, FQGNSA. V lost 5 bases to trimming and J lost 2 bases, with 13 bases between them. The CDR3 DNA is TGTGCCAGCAGCCTCAACAGGGCCGGCAATCAGCCCCAGCATTTT. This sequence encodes CASSLNRAGNQPQHF.

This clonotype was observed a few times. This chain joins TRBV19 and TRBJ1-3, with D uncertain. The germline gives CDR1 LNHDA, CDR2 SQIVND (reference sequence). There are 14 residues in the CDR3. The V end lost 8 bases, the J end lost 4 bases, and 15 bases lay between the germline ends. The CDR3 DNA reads TGTGCCAGTCGCCCTGCCTTACTAGGAAACACCATATATTTT. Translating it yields CASRPALLGNTIYF.

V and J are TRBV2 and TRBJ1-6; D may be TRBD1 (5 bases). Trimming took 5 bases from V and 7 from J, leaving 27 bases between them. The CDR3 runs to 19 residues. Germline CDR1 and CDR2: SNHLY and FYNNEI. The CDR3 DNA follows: TGTGCCAGCAGTTTCCGAAGAGTGACACAAGGGACCGCAAATTCACCCCTCCACTTT. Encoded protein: CASSFRRVTQGTANSPLHF.

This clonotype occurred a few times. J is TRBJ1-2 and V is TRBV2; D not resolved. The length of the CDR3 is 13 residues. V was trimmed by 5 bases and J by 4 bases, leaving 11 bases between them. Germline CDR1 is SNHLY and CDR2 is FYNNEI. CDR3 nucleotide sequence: TGTGCCAGCAGTTGGACTGGGAGCTATGGCTACACCTTC. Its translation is CASSWTGSYGYTF.

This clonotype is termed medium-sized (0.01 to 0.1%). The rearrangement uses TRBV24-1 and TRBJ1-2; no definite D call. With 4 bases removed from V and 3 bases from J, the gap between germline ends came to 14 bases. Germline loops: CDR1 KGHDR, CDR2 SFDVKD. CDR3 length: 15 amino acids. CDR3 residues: CATSDADTNHYGYTF. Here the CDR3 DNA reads TGTGCCACCAGTGACGCCGACACTAACCACTATGGCTACACCTTC.